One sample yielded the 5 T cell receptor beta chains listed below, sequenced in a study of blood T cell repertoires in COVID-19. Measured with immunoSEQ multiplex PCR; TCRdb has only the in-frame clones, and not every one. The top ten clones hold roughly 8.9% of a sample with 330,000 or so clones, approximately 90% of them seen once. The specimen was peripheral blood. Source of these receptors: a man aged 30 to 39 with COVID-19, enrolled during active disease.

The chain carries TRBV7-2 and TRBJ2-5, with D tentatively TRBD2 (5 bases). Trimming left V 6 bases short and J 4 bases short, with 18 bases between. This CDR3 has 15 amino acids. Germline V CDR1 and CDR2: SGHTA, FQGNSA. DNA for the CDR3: TGTGCCAGCAGTTTGGCGGGCATAAGGAGAGAGACCCAGTACTTC. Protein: CASSLAGIRRETQYF.

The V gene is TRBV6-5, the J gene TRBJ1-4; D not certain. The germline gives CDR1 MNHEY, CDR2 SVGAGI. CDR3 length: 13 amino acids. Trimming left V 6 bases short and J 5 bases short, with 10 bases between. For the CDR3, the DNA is TGTGCCAGCAGACCCCCCGGGAATGAAAAACTGTTTTTT. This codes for CASRPPGNEKLFF.

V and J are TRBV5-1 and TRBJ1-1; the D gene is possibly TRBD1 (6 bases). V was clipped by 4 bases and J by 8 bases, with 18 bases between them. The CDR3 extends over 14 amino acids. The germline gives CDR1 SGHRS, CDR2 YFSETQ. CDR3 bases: TGCGCCAGCAGCCCCCGAGGGGGGGCAGGAGAAGCTTTCTTT. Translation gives CASSPRGGAGEAFF.

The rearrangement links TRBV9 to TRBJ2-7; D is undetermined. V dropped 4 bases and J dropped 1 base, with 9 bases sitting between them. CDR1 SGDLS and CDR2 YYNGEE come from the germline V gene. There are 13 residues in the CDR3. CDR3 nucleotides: TGTGCCAGCAGCTCCGACACTTCCTACGAGCAGTACTTC. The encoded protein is CASSSDTSYEQYF.

CDR3 residues: CASSAQQGKTDTQYF. In DNA form, the CDR3 reads TGTGCCAGCAGTGCTCAGCAGGGAAAGACAGATACGCAGTATTTT. The rearrangement uses TRBV2 and TRBJ2-3, with D tentatively TRBD1 (5 bases). V lost 4 bases and J 3 bases, leaving 14 bases between the germline ends. This CDR3 contains 15 residues. CDR1 is SNHLY and CDR2 is FYNNEI in the germline V gene.